This is a list of T cell receptor beta chains from one sample in a study of radiation and T cells in renal cell carcinoma. Sequenced by immunoSEQ multiplex PCR; TCRdb stores in-frame clones only, minus some. Among 97,000 or so clones listed, 75% to 85% were seen once. Sequencing used blood, obtained from a patient whose treatment included radiotherapy and nephrectomy. All receptors derive from a man aged 60 to 69 with renal cell carcinoma. CDR3s include the opening cysteine and the closing phenylalanine or tryptophan. The order of the fields is clone size, J gene, D gene, V gene, CDR3 DNA, CDR3 protein. The D gene is left open where the match is weak. The size of a clone is reported for some rows only, either as once, few or many, or as a class for expanded clones.

>.|TRBJ2-7|TRBD1|TRBV18
TGTGCCAGCTCACCATTGAGAGGGGGCCAGCTCTACGAGCAGTACTTC
CASSPLRGGQLYEQYF
>.|TRBJ2-2|.|TRBV4-1
TGCGCCAGCAGCCAGCTGGCGGGTAAGGAGGGCGGGGAGCTGTTTTTT
CASSQLAGKEGGELFF
>.|TRBJ2-7|.|TRBV30
TGTGCCTGGAGTGTACGAGGAGGGACAGCCTCCTACGAGCAGTACTTC
CAWSVRGGTASYEQYF
>.|TRBJ2-2|.|TRBV25-1
TGTGCCAGCAGTGAAAGGCAGGGAGGCGCCGGGGAGCTGTTTTTT
CASSERQGGAGELFF
>.|TRBJ2-5|.|TRBV7-6
TGTGCCAGCAGCCTAAATCGAGAGACCCAGTACTTC
CASSLNRETQYF
>.|TRBJ2-5|TRBD2|TRBV27
TGTGCCAGCAGTCCCCCCCCCAGACTAGCGGGATTCTTAGAGACCCAGTACTTC
CASSPPPRLAGFLETQYF
>.|TRBJ2-1|.|TRBV30
TGTGCCTGGAACGCTCGAAGCGGGTACCCCTACAATGAGCAGTTCTTC
CAWNARSGYPYNEQFF
>.|TRBJ2-5|TRBD2|TRBV7-2
TGTGCCAGCAGCTTAGGAGGGACTAGCAAAGAGACCCAGTACTTC
CASSLGGTSKETQYF
>.|TRBJ2-7|TRBD2|TRBV30
TGTGCCTGGAGCCTTCAGCGGGAGGGTAGCTACGAGCAGTACTTC
CAWSLQREGSYEQYF
>.|TRBJ1-4|.|TRBV9
TGTGCCAGCAGCGTAGGAGGGCGTGGTAATGAAAAACTGTTTTTT
CASSVGGRGNEKLFF
>once|TRBJ2-7|.|TRBV30
TGTGCCTGGAGTACAAACAGGGCTTCGGACGAGCAGTACTTC
CAWSTNRASDEQYF
>few|TRBJ2-1|TRBD2|TRBV4-1
TGCGCCAGCAGCCAGTGGTCCTCGAAACTAGCGGGAACTCCCTTTTACAATGAGCAGTTCTTC
CASSQWSSKLAGTPFYNEQFF
>.|TRBJ1-2|.|TRBV9
TGTGCCAGCAGCGTAGACCAGGGGATTAACTATGGCTACACCTTC
CASSVDQGINYGYTF
>.|TRBJ1-4|.|TRBV7-9
TGTGCCAGCAGCTTGGGAGGCCAAATCGCAACTAATGAAAAACTGTTTTTT
CASSLGGQIATNEKLFF
>.|TRBJ1-2|.|TRBV5-5
TGTGCCAGCAGCTTGGAGCAGGACCTCTGGGGCTACACCTTC
CASSLEQDLWGYTF
>.|TRBJ1-4|.|TRBV5-1
TGCGCCAGCAGCTTTGGTCCTGGGGGTGAAAAACTGTTTTTT
CASSFGPGGEKLFF
>.|TRBJ1-2|.|TRBV14
TGTGCCAGCAGCTCTGATATCCGGGCCCCAGGGGCTGGCTACACCTTC
CASSSDIRAPGAGYTF
>.|TRBJ2-6|.|TRBV27
TGTGCCAGCTGCATTGGGGGTACTGGGGCCAACGTCCTGACTTTC
CASCIGGTGANVLTF
>.|TRBJ2-3|.|TRBV29-1
TGCAGCGTTAGCCCGGGCAGGGTAAATACGCAGTATTTT
CSVSPGRVNTQYF
>few|TRBJ2-1|TRBD2|TRBV7-8
TGTGCCAGCAGCTTCCCCGAGGGAGGCGGGAGTGGTGAGAATGAGCAGTTCTTC
CASSFPEGGGSGENEQFF
>.|TRBJ1-5|.|TRBV28
TGTGCCAGCAATAACCCAGTTTATAGCAATCAGCCCCAGCATTTT
CASNNPVYSNQPQHF
>.|TRBJ2-7|TRBD1|TRBV27
TGTGCCAGCAGGAAGACAGGGTCACATCGCGAGCAGTACTTC
CASRKTGSHREQYF
>.|TRBJ2-7|.|TRBV10-2
TGCGCCACCTTAAGGGGCTACCCCTCCTACGAGCAGTACTTC
CATLRGYPSYEQYF
>.|TRBJ2-7|TRBD1|TRBV11-3
TGTGCCAGCAGCTTAGGGACAGGGGGCTACGAGCAGTACTTC
CASSLGTGGYEQYF
>.|TRBJ1-5|.|TRBV6-5
TGTGCCAGTAGGGCATATAGCAATCAGCCCCAGCATTTT
CASRAYSNQPQHF
>.|TRBJ2-3|.|TRBV7-9
TGTGCCAGCAGCAAGACCGGGACGGCCCGCACAGATACGCAGTATTTT
CASSKTGTARTDTQYF
>.|TRBJ1-4|.|TRBV4-1
TGCGCCAGCAGCCAATTCCGGGGGCGCGAAAAACTGTTTTTT
CASSQFRGREKLFF
>.|TRBJ1-4|.|TRBV9
TGTGCCAGCAGCACACAGACAGCAACTAATGAAAAACTGTTTTTT
CASSTQTATNEKLFF